This section outlines one T cell receptor (beta chain) sequence together with its context. Assay used: immunoSEQ multiplex PCR; TCRdb lists only in-frame clones, some missing. The sample includes roughly 200,000 clones, approximately 86% seen only once; the top ten take around 1.3%. CDR3 length: 15 amino acids. With 7 bases removed from V and 0 bases from J, the gap between germline ends came to 12 bases. Germline loops: CDR1 MDHEN, CDR2 SYDVKM. The data stem from a study of blood T cell repertoires in COVID-19. The TCR sequence derives from a woman in her 30s with COVID-19, enrolled during active disease. This chain links TRBV28 with TRBJ1-4, with D possibly matching TRBD1 (5 bases). The sample taken for sequencing was peripheral blood. For the CDR3, the DNA is TGTGCCAGCAACATCCAGGGTGCAACTAATGAAAAACTGTTTTTT. Its translation: CASNIQGATNEKLFF. Full variable domain (remainder filled in from reference TRBV28 and TRBJ1-4): DVKVTQSSRYLVKRTGEKVFLECVQDMDHENMFWYRQDPGLGLRLIYFSYDVKMKEKGDIPEGYSVSREKKERFSLILESASTNQTSMYLCASNIQGATNEKLFFGSGTQLSVL.